This T cell receptor (beta chain) is from a study of lymphopenia after photon versus proton radiotherapy. This table comes from immunoSEQ multiplex PCR, and its TCRdb copy is limited to in-frame clones, with some not included. The sample records about 30,000 clones, 94% being singletons. Specimen: peripheral blood, collected from a patient treated with photon-based radiotherapy. The sequence derives from a woman aged 45-60 years with cholangiocarcinoma.

The CDR3 loop is CASSDGRTPYEQYF. The CDR3 nucleotides read TGCGCCAGCAGTGACGGCAGAACCCCCTACGAGCAGTACTTC. The chain carries TRBV10-1 and TRBJ2-7; D call uncertain. The V end was cut by 3 bases, the J end by 2 bases, with 11 bases between. The CDR3 length is 14 residues. Germline CDR1 reads WNHNN; CDR2 reads SYGVQD (reference sequence).